This is a list of T cell receptor beta chains from one sample in a study of shared clonotypes between healthy human individuals. The repertoire was sequenced with immunoSEQ multiplex PCR; TCRdb's copy has only in-frame clones and lacks some. The sample holds about a million clones; about 70% are singletons and the top ten take approximately 1.5%. Sequencing was carried out using memory CD4+ T cells sorted from blood. All receptors derive from a young man in good health. Each CDR3 is given with its conserved first and last residue. A D gene is named only where the DNA matches it firmly. Rows give clone size only sometimes, using once, few, many, or a class for an expanded clone.

J,D,V,size,CDR3,DNA
TRBJ1-5,TRBD1,TRBV6-6,once,CASRSGTGGQPQHF,TGTGCCAGCAGATCCGGGACAGGGGGGCAGCCCCAGCATTTT
TRBJ2-1,NA,TRBV11-1,NA,CASSPQGKLNNEQFF,TGTGCCAGCAGCCCCCAGGGGAAACTCAACAATGAGCAGTTCTTC
TRBJ1-2,NA,TRBV15,NA,CATSSGDGFSGYTF,TGTGCCACCAGCTCGGGGGATGGGTTTAGCGGCTACACCTTC
TRBJ2-4,NA,TRBV5-1,few,CASSLLGLENIQYF,TGCGCCAGCAGCTTATTAGGGTTGGAAAACATTCAGTACTTC
TRBJ2-3,NA,TRBV18,once,CASSPDTDTQYF,TGTGCCAGCTCACCAGACACAGATACGCAGTATTTT
TRBJ1-6,NA,TRBV4-1,few,CASSQGRSQGSRSPLHF,TGCGCCAGCAGCCAAGGCCGATCACAGGGCTCTCGGTCACCCCTCCACTTT
TRBJ2-6,TRBD2,TRBV4-3,NA,CASSHRTSGSWTGANVLTF,TGCGCCAGCAGCCATCGGACTAGCGGGAGCTGGACTGGGGCCAACGTCCTGACTTTC
TRBJ2-1,NA,TRBV6-6,once,CASESKTTGGFNEQFF,TGTGCCAGCGAGTCTAAAACGACAGGTGGCTTCAATGAGCAGTTCTTC
TRBJ2-3,NA,TRBV7-9,NA,CASSPGTLLGDTQYF,TGTGCCAGCAGCCCCGGGACTCTCCTGGGAGATACGCAGTATTTT
TRBJ1-1,NA,TRBV7-3,NA,CASSSTGGSGTEAFF,TGTGCCAGCAGCTCCACTGGGGGGTCAGGCACTGAAGCTTTCTTT
TRBJ2-3,NA,TRBV7-2,NA,CASRRTTDTQYF,TGTGCCAGCAGAAGGACTACAGATACGCAGTATTTT
TRBJ1-1,NA,TRBV4-2,many,CASSQAELRAEAFF,TGTGCCAGCAGCCAAGCGGAACTGAGGGCAGAAGCTTTCTTT
TRBJ1-5,NA,TRBV30,NA,CAWSVKGGNQPQHF,TGTGCCTGGAGTGTTAAGGGCGGCAATCAGCCCCAGCATTTT
TRBJ1-5,NA,TRBV7-2,many,CASSADRNQPQHF,TGTGCCAGCAGCGCGGACCGGAATCAGCCCCAGCATTTT
TRBJ1-2,TRBD1,TRBV2,few,CATDREGYGYTF,TGTGCCACCGACAGGGAGGGCTATGGCTACACCTTC
TRBJ2-3,NA,TRBV25-1,many,CASSDSSRSTQYF,TGTGCCAGCAGTGACTCTTCGAGGAGTACGCAGTATTTT